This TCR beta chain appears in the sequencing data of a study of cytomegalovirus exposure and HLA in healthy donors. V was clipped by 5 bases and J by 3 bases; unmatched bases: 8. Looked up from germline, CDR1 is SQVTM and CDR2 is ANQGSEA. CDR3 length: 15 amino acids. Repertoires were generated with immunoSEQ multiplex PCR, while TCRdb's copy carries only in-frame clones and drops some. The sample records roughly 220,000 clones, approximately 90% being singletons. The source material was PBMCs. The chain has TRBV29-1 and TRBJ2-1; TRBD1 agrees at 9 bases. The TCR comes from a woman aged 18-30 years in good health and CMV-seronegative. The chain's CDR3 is CSVSGPTGGYNEQFF. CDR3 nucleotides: TGCAGCGTTTCAGGTCCGACAGGGGGCTACAATGAGCAGTTCTTC.